These T cell receptor beta chains were read from a single sample in a study of T cell changes during pregnancy in multiple sclerosis. Sequencing used immunoSEQ multiplex PCR; TCRdb keeps in-frame clones, though not all of them. Here the sample spans roughly 100,000 clones, 91% being singletons. Sample: peripheral blood, taken in the second trimester of pregnancy. These TCRs come from a female donor with multiple sclerosis, enrolled in a pregnancy study. CDR3s include the opening cysteine and the closing phenylalanine or tryptophan. The order of the fields is CDR3 DNA, CDR3 protein, D gene, J gene, V gene, clone size. D genes are given only for firm matches. The listing skips clone size in some rows; elsewhere it reads once, few, many or a size class.

cdr3_nt: TGTGCCAGCAGCGTAGGTCAGCGGGGAAACATTCAGTACTTC
cdr3_aa: CASSVGQRGNIQYF
d_call: TRBD2
j_call: TRBJ2-4
v_call: TRBV9
clone_size: -

cdr3_nt: TGTGCCAGCAGCCTAAGGGGACTATCGACTCTTCCCTACGAGCAGTACTTC
cdr3_aa: CASSLRGLSTLPYEQYF
d_call: TRBD2
j_call: TRBJ2-7
v_call: TRBV7-6
clone_size: -

cdr3_nt: TGCGCCAGCAGCTTGAATCCTAGCGGGGGGTCCTACAATGAGCAGTTCTTC
cdr3_aa: CASSLNPSGGSYNEQFF
d_call: TRBD2
j_call: TRBJ2-1
v_call: TRBV5-1
clone_size: -

cdr3_nt: TGTGCCAGCAGGCCAGCGGGCCACACAGATACGCAGTATTTT
cdr3_aa: CASRPAGHTDTQYF
d_call: -
j_call: TRBJ2-3
v_call: TRBV5-5
clone_size: -

cdr3_nt: TGTGCCAGCAGCTTCCGAATAGACTCTGGAAACACCATATATTTT
cdr3_aa: CASSFRIDSGNTIYF
d_call: -
j_call: TRBJ1-3
v_call: TRBV5-5
clone_size: -

cdr3_nt: TGTGCCAGCAGCCAAGTCGGGGGGAGGGCCTACAATGAGCAGTTCTTC
cdr3_aa: CASSQVGGRAYNEQFF
d_call: TRBD2
j_call: TRBJ2-1
v_call: TRBV4-2
clone_size: -

cdr3_nt: TGTGCCAGCAGTCTTCCGACAGGCACTTACGAGCAGTACTTC
cdr3_aa: CASSLPTGTYEQYF
d_call: -
j_call: TRBJ2-7
v_call: TRBV28
clone_size: -

cdr3_nt: TGTGCCAGCAGCCCAGGGACTAGCGGAGACAATGAGCAGTTCTTC
cdr3_aa: CASSPGTSGDNEQFF
d_call: TRBD2
j_call: TRBJ2-1
v_call: TRBV7-9
clone_size: -

cdr3_nt: TGTGCCAGCAGCTTGGTGGCCAGTGCCTACGAGCAGTACTTC
cdr3_aa: CASSLVASAYEQYF
d_call: -
j_call: TRBJ2-7
v_call: TRBV5-8
clone_size: -

cdr3_nt: TGTGCCAGCAGTTACTCACAGGGATGGGGAGCTTTCTTT
cdr3_aa: CASSYSQGWGAFF
d_call: -
j_call: TRBJ1-1
v_call: TRBV6-5
clone_size: -

cdr3_nt: TGTGCCAGCAGCCCGCACACTAGCGGGATCCGGAATGAGCAGTTCTTC
cdr3_aa: CASSPHTSGIRNEQFF
d_call: TRBD2
j_call: TRBJ2-1
v_call: TRBV11-3
clone_size: once

cdr3_nt: TGCGCCAGCAGCGACCCTAGCGGGAGTCCCTACAATGAGCAGTTCTTC
cdr3_aa: CASSDPSGSPYNEQFF
d_call: TRBD2
j_call: TRBJ2-1
v_call: TRBV5-1
clone_size: -

cdr3_nt: TGTGCCAGCAGCTCATTGGGGGGGAGGTATGGCTACACCTTC
cdr3_aa: CASSSLGGRYGYTF
d_call: -
j_call: TRBJ1-2
v_call: TRBV5-4
clone_size: -

cdr3_nt: TGTGCCAGCAGCCCGCAGGGGTTCGGGGCCAACGTCCTGACTTTC
cdr3_aa: CASSPQGFGANVLTF
d_call: -
j_call: TRBJ2-6
v_call: TRBV7-9
clone_size: -

cdr3_nt: TGTGCCAGCAGTGAGCAGACAGGGGTCTACGAGCAGTACTTC
cdr3_aa: CASSEQTGVYEQYF
d_call: TRBD1
j_call: TRBJ2-7
v_call: TRBV6-1
clone_size: -

cdr3_nt: TGTGCCACCCAGGGGGCGCAAGGCTACACCTTC
cdr3_aa: CATQGAQGYTF
d_call: TRBD1
j_call: TRBJ1-2
v_call: TRBV19
clone_size: -

cdr3_nt: TGTGCCAGCAGTTACTCGAGACAGATACCTATTTTTGAAGCTTTCTTT
cdr3_aa: CASSYSRQIPIFEAFF
d_call: -
j_call: TRBJ1-1
v_call: TRBV6-5
clone_size: -

cdr3_nt: TGCGCCAGCAGCTCCGGGACACAAACCTACAATGAGCAGTTCTTC
cdr3_aa: CASSSGTQTYNEQFF
d_call: -
j_call: TRBJ2-1
v_call: TRBV5-1
clone_size: -

cdr3_nt: TGCGCCAGCAGCCAAGTAGCGGGAGGGAACACCGGGGAGCTGTTTTTT
cdr3_aa: CASSQVAGGNTGELFF
d_call: TRBD2
j_call: TRBJ2-2
v_call: TRBV4-1
clone_size: -

cdr3_nt: TGTGCCAGCAGCCAAGAGACACCCTTAGCGGGAGTGGCCGACGAGCAGTACTTC
cdr3_aa: CASSQETPLAGVADEQYF
d_call: TRBD2
j_call: TRBJ2-7
v_call: TRBV4-2
clone_size: -

cdr3_nt: TGCGCCAGCAGCCCCCAAGGAGGGTGGCAAGAGACCCAGTACTTC
cdr3_aa: CASSPQGGWQETQYF
d_call: -
j_call: TRBJ2-5
v_call: TRBV4-1
clone_size: -